Below, 24 T cell receptor beta chains from the same sample are listed, as sequenced in a study of cytomegalovirus exposure and HLA in healthy donors. Primers for the PCR totalled 60 Vbeta and 13 Jbeta. Clones were read by immunoSEQ multiplex PCR, and TCRdb kept only the in-frame ones, dropping some. Across tens of thousands of clones, the top ten clones capture approximately 4.5% of the sample. Sequenced material: PBMCs. The receptors stem from a woman between 40 and 50 years old in good health and CMV-seropositive.

V and J are TRBV9 and TRBJ2-2, with 7 bases lining up with TRBD1. V was pared by 3 bases and J by 5 bases, with 4 bases of the junction left unmatched. CDR3 length: 14 amino acids. Germline assignment: CDR1 SGDLS and CDR2 YYNGEE. CDR3 protein: CASSATGRTGELFF. The CDR3 region has the DNA TGTGCCAGCAGCGCGACAGGGCGGACCGGGGAGCTGTTTTTT.

This chain joins TRBV4-1 and TRBJ1-5; TRBD1 aligns across 7 bases. Trimming cost V 1 base and J 6 bases; bases outside gene matches: 6. Germline CDR1 reads MGHRA; CDR2 reads YSYEKL. CDR3 length: 15 amino acids. The CDR3 spells CASSQGGGESQPQHF. The CDR3 region has the DNA TGCGCCAGCAGCCAAGGAGGGGGCGAGAGTCAGCCCCAGCATTTT.

The V and J genes are TRBV28 and TRBJ1-2; perhaps TRBD1 as D (5 bases). The CDR3 is made up of 13 amino acids. CDR1 and CDR2 (germline): MDHEN, SYDVKM. V was clipped by 3 bases and J by 7 bases, with 12 bases between them. CDR3 amino acids: CASSFGGPFGYTF. Here the CDR3 DNA reads TGTGCCAGCAGTTTCGGGGGTCCCTTTGGCTACACCTTC.

CDR3 coding DNA: TGCGCCAGCAGCTTGGCCGGGACAGGCGAAGAGCAGTACTTC. It encodes CASSLAGTGEEQYF. The V gene is TRBV5-1, the J gene TRBJ2-7; the match to TRBD1 covers 8 bases. CDR3 length: 14 residues. V trimming: 0 bases; J trimming: 7 bases; junction bases outside the gene matches: 6. Germline lookup yields CDR1 SGHRS and CDR2 YFSETQ. The full variable domain, rest sourced from reference TRBV5-1 and TRBJ2-7, is KAGVTQTPRYLIKTRGQQVTLSCSPISGHRSVSWYQQTPGQGLQFLFEYFSETQRNKGNFPGRFSGRQFSNSRSEMNVSTLELGDSALYLCASSLAGTGEEQYFGPGTRLTVT.

V usage is TRBV5-1 and J usage is TRBJ1-2, with 12 nucleotides matching TRBD1. CDR1 is SGHRS and CDR2 is YFSETQ in the germline V gene. CDR3 length: 15 amino acids. The V gene end was trimmed by 2 bases and the J gene end by 7 bases; junction bases not matched to a gene: 6. CDR3 sequence: CASSFSGTGGGGYTF. Written as DNA, the CDR3 is TGCGCCAGCAGCTTCTCCGGGACAGGGGGCGGTGGCTACACCTTC.

This chain joins TRBV5-1 and TRBJ2-1; 12 bases agree with TRBD2. Germline CDR1 is SGHRS and CDR2 is YFSETQ. The CDR3 loop spans 16 amino acids. V dropped 4 bases and J dropped 5; count of bases not matched to a gene: 7. The CDR3 bases are TGCGCCAGCAGCCCGTTGACTAGCGGGGGACACAATGAGCAGTTCTTC. Protein product: CASSPLTSGGHNEQFF.

The chain carries TRBV6-6 and TRBJ1-2, with 8 bases fitting TRBD1. The CDR3 consists of 13 residues. Trimming removed 6 bases from V and 3 bases from J; junction bases left unmatched: 3. The germline V gene has CDR1 MNHNY and CDR2 SVGAGI (reference sequence). In nucleotides, the CDR3 is TGTGCCAGCAGACCAGGGGGCGACTATGGCTACACCTTC. It translates to CASRPGGDYGYTF.

The chain links TRBV11-2 to TRBJ2-7, with TRBD2 as a possible D gene (7 bases). This CDR3 region has 14 residues. In germline, CDR1 is SGHAT, CDR2 FQNNGV. V lost 0 bases and J 2 bases, leaving 8 bases between the germline ends. DNA for the CDR3: TGTGCCAGCAGCTTAGAGGGGGGGCCCTACGAGCAGTACTTC. Amino acids: CASSLEGGPYEQYF.

This CDR3 reads CASSLSGRANDEQFF. In DNA, the CDR3 is TGTGCCAGCAGCCTGAGCGGGAGGGCTAACGATGAGCAGTTCTTC. The chain recombines TRBV7-9 with TRBJ2-1; 10 bases are shared with TRBD2. The germline V gene encodes CDR1 SEHNR and CDR2 FQNEAQ (reference sequence). This CDR3 contains 15 residues. J was trimmed by 8 bases and V by 5 bases; bases with no gene match: 9.

This rearrangement joins TRBV11-3 to TRBJ2-5; 8 nucleotides line up with TRBD2. This CDR3 has 13 amino acids. Germline assignment: CDR1 SGHNT and CDR2 YENEEA. After removal of 1 base from V and 11 bases from J, the junction contained 6 bases not matched to a gene. CDR3 in DNA: TGTGCCAGCAGCTTAGGACTAGCGAGGGAGCAGTACTTC. Translated, it gives CASSLGLAREQYF.

The V gene is TRBV4-3, the J gene TRBJ1-1, with D possibly being TRBD1 (5 bases). Looked up from germline, CDR1 is LGHNA and CDR2 is YSLEER. The V and J ends lost 0 bases and 0 bases respectively, with 20 bases between them. The CDR3 contains 19 residues. CDR3: CASSQDSVGRVGMNTEAFF. DNA of the CDR3: TGCGCCAGCAGCCAAGATTCGGTCGGCAGGGTGGGGATGAACACTGAAGCTTTCTTT.

The chain combines TRBV7-9 with TRBJ1-1; 7 nucleotides agree with TRBD1. Per the germline V gene, CDR1 is SEHNR and CDR2 is FQNEAQ (reference sequence). J gave up 6 bases and V 7 bases, and 11 bases lay outside the gene matches. This CDR3 spans 14 amino acids. The CDR3, as DNA: TGTGCCAGCATGATACAGGGGAGCGTCGCTGAAGCTTTCTTT. Its translation is CASMIQGSVAEAFF.

The V and J genes are TRBV6-1 and TRBJ2-7, with 14 positions matching TRBD2. Per germline, CDR1 MNHNS and CDR2 SASEGT. V gave up 6 bases and J gave up 7 bases; unmatched junction bases: 8. This CDR3 contains 15 residues. CDR3 protein: CASSGGTSGRTEQYF. CDR3 DNA sequence: TGTGCCAGCAGCGGAGGGACTAGCGGGAGAACGGAGCAGTACTTC.

The CDR3 DNA is TGTGCCAGCGGAACCAGGGGAGAGACCCAGTACTTC. Translation: CASGTRGETQYF. The J gene is TRBJ2-5, the V gene TRBV9; tentative D call: TRBD1 (6 bases). Trimming left V 7 bases short and J 4 bases short, with 11 bases between. The CDR3 spans 12 residues. The germline gives CDR1 SGDLS, CDR2 YYNGEE.

The J gene is TRBJ1-1, the V gene TRBV28; 8 bases map to TRBD1. Germline V lookup: CDR1 MDHEN, CDR2 SYDVKM. CDR3 length equals 13 residues. J lost 4 bases, V lost 7 bases, and 5 bases had no gene match. As DNA, the CDR3 is TGTGCCAGCAAACGACAGGGGTTCACTGAAGCTTTCTTT. It codes for CASKRQGFTEAFF.

The J gene is TRBJ2-1, the V gene TRBV9; maybe TRBD2 (6 bases). Germline-derived CDR1 and CDR2 are SGDLS and YYNGEE. Trimming left V 0 bases short and J 4 bases short, with 23 bases between. The CDR3 has 19 residues. This CDR3 is CASSVASYGRERRYNEQFF. CDR3 nucleotides: TGTGCCAGCAGCGTAGCATCCTATGGACGGGAGAGGCGATACAATGAGCAGTTCTTC.

CDR3 sequence (DNA): TGTGCCAGCAGTGTGAGAGACAACAATGAGCAGTTCTTC. This codes for CASSVRDNNEQFF. This chain links TRBV6-4 with TRBJ2-1; the D is unclear. The germline gives CDR1 MRHNA, CDR2 SNTAGT. The V end lost 4 bases, the J end lost 5 bases, and 9 bases lay between the germline ends. The CDR3 contains 13 residues.

DNA for the CDR3: TGCGCCAGCAGTGAGCCCCGGTCGGGGGTCTATAGCAATCAGCCCCAGCATTTT. This gives the protein CASSEPRSGVYSNQPQHF. This sequence joins TRBV10-2 and TRBJ1-5; TRBD1 might be the D (5 bases). Germline V gene lookup returns CDR1 WSHSY and CDR2 SAAADI. V was clipped by 2 bases and J by 0 bases, with 17 bases between them. The CDR3 is 18 amino acids.

J is TRBJ1-1 and V is TRBV4-3, with no clear D. This CDR3 has 14 residues. The germline CDR1 and CDR2 sequences are LGHNA and YSLEER. The V end lost 4 bases, the J end lost 0 bases, and 9 bases lay between the germline ends. CDR3 nucleotides: TGCGCCAGCAGCCCCAAAGCGGTGAACACTGAAGCTTTCTTT. This gives the protein CASSPKAVNTEAFF.

The V call is TRBV4-1, the J call TRBJ2-7, with 9 positions matching TRBD1. V gave up 4 bases and J gave up 1 base; unmatched junction bases: 5. The CDR3 loop spans 15 amino acids. Per the germline V gene, CDR1 is MGHRA and CDR2 is YSYEKL. CDR3: CASSPYRGRSYEQYF. CDR3 DNA: TGCGCCAGCAGCCCTTACAGGGGGCGATCCTACGAGCAGTACTTC.

The V call is TRBV13, the J call TRBJ2-7; 10 bases are shared with TRBD2. The J segment lost 6 bases and the V segment lost 0 bases, leaving 2 bases of the junction unmatched. Germline CDR1 reads PRHDT; CDR2 reads FYEKMQ (reference sequence). The CDR3 spans 14 residues. The CDR3 coding sequence is TGTGCCAGCAGCTTAGGGGGACTAGCGTCCGAGCAGTACTTC. Translation gives CASSLGGLASEQYF.

The rearrangement joins TRBV7-3 to TRBJ1-1, with unresolved D. Deletions cut 5 bases from V and 11 bases from J, with 18 bases between. Germline V CDR1 and CDR2: SGHTA, FQGTGA. The CDR3 loop spans 13 amino acids. As DNA, the CDR3 is TGTGCCAGCAGCCCCAGAGCGGGCAGCGGGGCTTTCTTT. It encodes CASSPRAGSGAFF.

The chain carries TRBV30 and TRBJ1-1, with a tentative D call TRBD1 (5 bases). Looked up from germline, CDR1 is GTSNPN and CDR2 is SVGIG (reference sequence). The CDR3 spans 16 residues. V lost 5 bases and J lost 1, with 20 bases in between. The CDR3 nucleotides read TGTGCCTGGTTCGGGACTACCGAGGTTCCGAACACTGAAGCTTTCTTT. Its protein is CAWFGTTEVPNTEAFF. The variable domain in full, completed from reference TRBV30 and TRBJ1-1, reads SQTIHQWPATLVQPVGSPLSLECTVEGTSNPNLYWYRQAAGRGLQLLFYSVGIGQISSEVPQNLSASRPQDRQFILSSKKLLLSDSGFYLCAWFGTTEVPNTEAFFGQGTRLTVV.

The chain carries TRBV18 and TRBJ2-7; TRBD1 matches at 8 bases. J gave up 3 bases and V 5 bases, and 12 bases lay outside the gene matches. From germline, CDR1 is KGHSH and CDR2 LQKENI. CDR3 size: 16 residues. The CDR3 DNA is TGTGCCAGCTCAGCCCGAGGAGCAGGGGGCGGCTACGAGCAGTACTTC. Translation: CASSARGAGGGYEQYF.